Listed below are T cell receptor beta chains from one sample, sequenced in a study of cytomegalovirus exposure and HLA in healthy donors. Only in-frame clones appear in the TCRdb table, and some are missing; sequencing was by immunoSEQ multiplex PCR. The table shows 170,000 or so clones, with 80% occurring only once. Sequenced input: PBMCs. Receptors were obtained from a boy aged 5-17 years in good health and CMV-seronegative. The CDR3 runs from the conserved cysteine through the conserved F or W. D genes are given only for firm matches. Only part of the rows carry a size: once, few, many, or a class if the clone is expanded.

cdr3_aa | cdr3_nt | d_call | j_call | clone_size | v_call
CASRRSRDAGTEAFF | TGCGCCAGCAGGAGAAGTCGGGACGCGGGGACTGAAGCTTTCTTT | . | TRBJ1-1 | few | TRBV5-1
CASAPTGEETQYF | TGTGCCAGTGCCCCGACAGGGGAAGAGACCCAGTACTTC | TRBD1 | TRBJ2-5 | . | TRBV19
CASSVGGGIRHEQYF | TGTGCCAGCAGCGTAGGGGGGGGAATTCGTCACGAGCAGTACTTC | TRBD2 | TRBJ2-7 | . | TRBV9
CASSFWDSSPGGSDTQYF | TGTGCCAGCAGCTTTTGGGACTCTTCCCCTGGTGGGTCAGATACGCAGTATTTT | . | TRBJ2-3 | . | TRBV7-2
CASSLLSAHNEQFF | TGTGCTAGCAGCTTACTGAGCGCCCACAATGAGCAGTTCTTC | . | TRBJ2-1 | once | TRBV7-7
CASSLGADTDTQYF | TGTGCCAGCAGCTTGGGAGCGGACACAGATACGCAGTATTTT | . | TRBJ2-3 | . | TRBV7-9
CASSPRGVNYGYTF | TGTGCCAGCAGCCCCCGGGGGGTTAACTATGGCTACACCTTC | . | TRBJ1-2 | . | TRBV5-6
CASSLGLEYNEQFF | TGTGCCAGCAGCCTAGGGTTAGAGTACAATGAGCAGTTCTTC | . | TRBJ2-1 | . | TRBV7-9
CASGRSQARNTEAFF | TGTGCTAGTGGTCGATCCCAGGCCCGAAACACTGAAGCTTTCTTT | . | TRBJ1-1 | . | TRBV12-5
CASSPYSTGTGGYTF | TGTGCTAGCAGCCCTTATTCGACAGGGACAGGAGGCTACACCTTC | TRBD1 | TRBJ1-2 | few | TRBV7-7
CAISAGGPRDTQYF | TGTGCCATCAGTGCGGGAGGGCCTAGAGATACGCAGTATTTT | TRBD2 | TRBJ2-3 | . | TRBV10-3
CASSLEWGMGRGISYEQYF | TGCGCCAGCAGCTTGGAATGGGGAATGGGCAGGGGAATTTCCTACGAGCAGTACTTC | . | TRBJ2-7 | few | TRBV5-1
CASSSTGSRPSTDTQYF | TGCGCCAGCAGCTCGACAGGCTCTCGGCCCAGCACAGATACGCAGTATTTT | . | TRBJ2-3 | . | TRBV5-1
CASSVSSDTQYF | TGTGCCAGCAGCGTAAGCTCAGATACGCAGTATTTT | . | TRBJ2-3 | . | TRBV9
CASSRDPTGLYEQYF | TGTGCCAGTAGCAGAGACCCAACGGGACTCTACGAGCAGTACTTC | . | TRBJ2-7 | once | TRBV19
CASSLARGPYEQYF | TGTGCCAGCAGCTTGGCTAGGGGGCCCTACGAGCAGTACTTC | TRBD1 | TRBJ2-7 | . | TRBV5-8
CASSLGLPSLAKNIQYF | TGCGCCAGCAGCTTGGGTCTACCATCACTAGCCAAAAACATTCAGTACTTC | . | TRBJ2-4 | once | TRBV5-1
CSAIHPYGYTF | TGCAGTGCTATTCATCCCTATGGCTACACCTTC | . | TRBJ1-2 | . | TRBV20-1
CASSFHDQETQYF | TGCGCCAGCAGCTTCCATGACCAAGAGACCCAGTACTTC | . | TRBJ2-5 | . | TRBV5-1
CASSVDRSGNTIYF | TGTGCCAGCAGCGTAGATCGCTCTGGAAACACCATATATTTT | . | TRBJ1-3 | . | TRBV9
CASSLGGQGFTEAFF | TGTGCCAGCAGCTTAGGCGGACAGGGATTCACTGAAGCTTTCTTT | TRBD1 | TRBJ1-1 | . | TRBV7-6
CASGFQGRETQYF | TGTGCTAGTGGTTTCCAGGGGCGAGAGACCCAGTACTTC | . | TRBJ2-5 | few | TRBV12-5
CASSIDGTAEAFF | TGTGCCAGTAGTATAGATGGAACAGCAGAAGCTTTCTTT | . | TRBJ1-1 | . | TRBV19
CASSFQTLYSSYEQYF | TGTGCCAGCAGCTTCCAGACTCTGTACTCCTCCTACGAGCAGTACTTC | . | TRBJ2-7 | . | TRBV7-2
CASSLLSDRANTGELFF | TGCGCCAGCAGCTTGTTGTCCGACAGGGCGAACACCGGGGAGCTGTTTTTT | TRBD1 | TRBJ2-2 | . | TRBV5-1
CASSQVPRGNTEAFF | TGCGCCAGCAGTCAAGTTCCCAGGGGGAACACTGAAGCTTTCTTT | . | TRBJ1-1 | . | TRBV23-1
CASSKATPGQGAYEQYF | TGTGCCAGCAGCAAAGCGACTCCGGGACAGGGGGCCTACGAGCAGTACTTC | . | TRBJ2-7 | . | TRBV21-1
CASRADRPPGGKQYF | TGTGCCAGCAGAGCGGACCGCCCCCCGGGGGGCAAGCAGTACTTC | . | TRBJ2-7 | . | TRBV6-1
CASSQGSEQYF | TGTGCCAGCAGCCAGGGGAGCGAGCAGTACTTC | . | TRBJ2-7 | few | TRBV4-2
CAWRLAGGGETQYF | TGTGCCTGGAGACTAGCGGGGGGTGGAGAGACCCAGTACTTC | TRBD2 | TRBJ2-5 | . | TRBV30
CASSRGLGGKETQYF | TGTGCCAGCAGCCGGGGCCTGGGGGGAAAAGAGACCCAGTACTTC | . | TRBJ2-5 | . | TRBV5-6
CASSLDRAGLRTEAFF | TGTGCCAGCAGCTTAGACAGAGCGGGACTCCGTACTGAAGCTTTCTTT | . | TRBJ1-1 | . | TRBV7-9
CASSLDRGNNQPQHF | TGTGCCAGTAGCCTAGACAGGGGTAACAATCAGCCCCAGCATTTT | TRBD1 | TRBJ1-5 | . | TRBV19
CASSVEGVGYTF | TGTGCCAGCAGCGTAGAGGGGGTCGGCTACACCTTC | . | TRBJ1-2 | . | TRBV9
CASSLVALTDTQYF | TGTGCCAGCAGCTTAGTAGCCCTCACAGATACGCAGTATTTT | . | TRBJ2-3 | . | TRBV11-3
CASSLAHRNNEQFF | TGTGCTAGCAGCTTAGCGCACAGAAACAATGAGCAGTTCTTC | . | TRBJ2-1 | . | TRBV7-7
CAISGCDPRAYYSNQPQHF | TGTGCCATCTCAGGGTGTGACCCCCGGGCATATTACAGCAATCAGCCCCAGCATTTT | . | TRBJ1-5 | . | TRBV10-3
CASSFDTLTEAFF | TGTGCCAGCAGTTTCGACACACTCACTGAAGCTTTCTTT | . | TRBJ1-1 | once | TRBV28
CASNSGELRRQSSGNTIYF | TGTGCCAGCAATTCCGGCGAATTAAGGCGGCAAAGCTCTGGAAACACCATATATTTT | . | TRBJ1-3 | . | TRBV6-7
CASSSRQGSVGTQYF | TGTGCCAGCAGCTCCCGACAGGGTTCGGTGGGGACCCAGTACTTC | TRBD1 | TRBJ2-5 | . | TRBV11-1
CASSPPGGQPQHF | TGTGCCAGCTCACCACCCGGCGGTCAGCCCCAGCATTTT | . | TRBJ1-5 | . | TRBV18
CASSPGLAGGSGANVLTF | TGTGCCAGCAGCCCCGGACTAGCGGGGGGGTCTGGGGCCAACGTCCTGACTTTC | TRBD2 | TRBJ2-6 | . | TRBV7-3
CASSQATGTSGINEQFF | TGCGCCAGCAGCCAAGCGACCGGGACTAGCGGGATCAATGAGCAGTTCTTC | TRBD2 | TRBJ2-1 | . | TRBV4-1
CASSLVPRDSGNTIYF | TGTGCCAGCAGCTTAGTTCCCCGGGACTCTGGAAACACCATATATTTT | . | TRBJ1-3 | once | TRBV11-2
CASSGGITTSGSILYEQYF | TGTGCCAGCAGCGGGGGGATAACGACTAGCGGGAGTATTCTCTACGAGCAGTACTTC | TRBD2 | TRBJ2-7 | . | TRBV5-4
CASSLSGGSYEQYF | TGTGCCAGCAGCTTGAGCGGGGGCTCCTACGAGCAGTACTTC | TRBD2 | TRBJ2-7 | . | TRBV7-9
CASSRGTDSYEQYF | TGTGCCAGCAGCCGCGGGACAGACTCCTACGAGCAGTACTTC | . | TRBJ2-7 | once | TRBV11-2
CASSLIMAGRNVWDYGYTF | TGTGCCAGCAGCTTGATAATGGCAGGGAGGAATGTCTGGGACTATGGCTACACCTTC | . | TRBJ1-2 | . | TRBV11-2
CAISGGTDTQYF | TGTGCCATCAGTGGCGGCACAGATACGCAGTATTTT | . | TRBJ2-3 | few | TRBV10-3
CASSTLAGALEQYF | TGTGCCAGTAGTACCTTAGCGGGAGCCCTCGAGCAGTACTTC | TRBD2 | TRBJ2-7 | once | TRBV19
CASSPDTGYGTDTQYF | TGTGCCAGCAGTCCCGATACAGGGTATGGGACAGATACGCAGTATTTT | . | TRBJ2-3 | . | TRBV27
CASSLSGTGINYGYTF | TGTGCCAGCAGCCTTTCCGGGACAGGGATTAACTATGGCTACACCTTC | TRBD1 | TRBJ1-2 | . | TRBV14
CASSFPGPSQGGTQYF | TGTGCCAGCAGCTTCCCTGGGCCTTCCCAAGGGGGGACCCAGTACTTC | . | TRBJ2-5 | few | TRBV7-8
CAWSVQGTGGETQYF | TGTGCCTGGAGTGTACAAGGGACAGGGGGAGAGACCCAGTACTTC | TRBD1 | TRBJ2-5 | . | TRBV30
CASSLVAGGFYEQYF | TGTGCCAGCAGCTTAGTAGCGGGGGGATTCTACGAGCAGTACTTC | TRBD2 | TRBJ2-7 | . | TRBV11-2
CASSQLNRFYEQYF | TGTGCCAGCAGCCAACTCAACAGGTTCTACGAGCAGTACTTC | . | TRBJ2-7 | . | TRBV14
CATIPDRGITGELFF | TGTGCCACAATACCAGACAGGGGAATCACCGGGGAGCTGTTTTTT | TRBD1 | TRBJ2-2 | once | TRBV2
CASRPGGAETQYF | TGTGCCAGCAGACCCGGGGGGGCGGAGACCCAGTACTTC | TRBD2 | TRBJ2-5 | . | TRBV6-5